The 28 T cell receptor beta chains below were found in one sample sequenced in a study of T cell changes during pregnancy in multiple sclerosis. Sequenced by immunoSEQ multiplex PCR; TCRdb stores in-frame clones only, minus some. The table shows roughly 90,000 clones, with 90% to 95% occurring only once. Sequencing used peripheral blood, obtained in the third trimester of pregnancy. The receptors derive from a female donor with multiple sclerosis, enrolled in a pregnancy study.

V gene TRBV29-1 combines with J gene TRBJ2-3; 11 bases align to TRBD2. The ends lost 3 bases at V and 5 bases at J; junction bases unmatched: 7. This CDR3 region has 15 residues. From germline, CDR1 is SQVTM and CDR2 ANQGSEA. CDR3 region: CSVDKLAGVQDTQYF. DNA of the CDR3: TGCAGCGTTGATAAACTAGCGGGGGTCCAAGATACGCAGTATTTT.

The chain has TRBV7-9 and TRBJ2-1; 7 nucleotides match TRBD2. Germline V gene data show CDR1 as SEHNR and CDR2 as FQNEAQ (reference sequence). The CDR3 covers 17 residues. Trimming at V came to 5 bases and at J to 7 bases, leaving 17 bases not matched to a gene. CDR3 nucleotide sequence: TGTGCCAGCAGCGGCCGGGACCCGGGACTACCTGTTAATGAGCAGTTCTTC. Translation: CASSGRDPGLPVNEQFF.

This clone was observed a handful of times. The chain carries TRBV2 and TRBJ2-7, with 7 bases fitting TRBD1. Per germline, CDR1 SNHLY and CDR2 FYNNEI. The ends lost 10 bases at V and 0 bases at J; junction bases unmatched: 12. The length of the CDR3 is 15 residues. The CDR3 DNA follows: TGTGCCACCACGGACCAGGGACAGCCCTCCTACGAGCAGTACTTC. Protein sequence: CATTDQGQPSYEQYF.

The rearrangement uses TRBV6-1 and TRBJ2-7; 8 bases are a match to TRBD2. Germline V CDR1 and CDR2: MNHNS, SASEGT. The CDR3 contains 15 residues. After removal of 4 bases from V and 1 base from J, the junction contained 6 bases not matched to a gene. CDR3 amino acids: CASSGSSGWSYEQYF. The CDR3 DNA follows: TGTGCCAGCAGTGGCTCTAGCGGGTGGTCCTACGAGCAGTACTTC.

This clone was detected once. The chain couples TRBV2 to TRBJ1-2, with D perhaps TRBD1 (6 bases). Trimming pared 3 bases from V and 6 bases from J, leaving 11 bases between. From germline, CDR1 is SNHLY and CDR2 FYNNEI. The CDR3 covers 13 residues. The CDR3: CASSDTGLNGYTF. DNA for the CDR3: TGTGCCAGCAGTGATACAGGGTTGAATGGCTACACCTTC.

The chain links TRBV7-3 to TRBJ2-1, with 7 bases matching TRBD1. V was clipped by 5 bases and J by 13 bases; unmatched bases: 8. The length of the CDR3 is 12 residues. Germline CDR1 reads SGHTA; CDR2 reads FQGTGA. DNA for the CDR3: TGTGCCAGCAGCCATCCCGGGACAGAACAGTTCTTC. Amino acids: CASSHPGTEQFF.

Details on this clone: At one end, the junction sequence differs from germline, possibly due to a read error. The chain recombines TRBV7-7 with TRBJ2-5; 9 nucleotides match TRBD1. The CDR3 runs to 16 residues. Looked up from germline, CDR1 is SSHAT and CDR2 is FNYEAQ (reference sequence). CDR3 bases: TGTGCTAGCAGCCTAGCTGGGACAGGGTCTGAAGAGACCCAGTACTTC. Translating it yields CASSLAGTGSEETQYF.

As to this clone: This specimen includes other DNA sequences encoding the same CDR3. The chain recombines TRBV6-5 with TRBJ1-4; D perhaps matches TRBD1 (5 bases). Trimming removed 2 bases at V and 8 bases at J, with 12 bases between. The length of the CDR3 is 14 residues. Germline V gene sequence: CDR1 MNHEY, CDR2 SVGAGI. The CDR3 nucleotides read TGTGCCAGCAGTTACGGCAGGGTTGGGGAAAAACTGTTTTTT. Encoded protein: CASSYGRVGEKLFF.

This clone was seen once. The gene calls are TRBV4-1 and TRBJ2-7; 13 bases line up with TRBD2. V was clipped by 0 bases and J by 4 bases; unmatched bases: 6. Germline-derived CDR1 and CDR2 are MGHRA and YSYEKL. The CDR3 runs 17 residues. The CDR3 loop reads CASSQDHGTSGMYEQYF. The CDR3 region has the DNA TGCGCCAGCAGCCAAGATCATGGGACTAGCGGGATGTACGAGCAGTACTTC.

The gene calls are TRBV7-9 and TRBJ2-1; D might be TRBD1 (5 bases). Germline V CDR1 and CDR2: SEHNR, FQNEAQ (reference sequence). Trimming took 1 base from V and 5 from J, leaving 18 bases between them. The CDR3 contains 17 residues. CDR3 sequence: CASSLGLGPGINNEQFF. CDR3 coding DNA: TGTGCCAGCAGCTTAGGGCTCGGGCCAGGGATCAACAATGAGCAGTTCTTC.

The rearrangement uses TRBV18 and TRBJ1-5; D is unclear. The CDR3 loop spans 13 amino acids. Germline V gene lookup returns CDR1 KGHSH and CDR2 LQKENI. The V end was cut by 3 bases, the J end by 5 bases, with 8 bases between. The CDR3 spells CASSPDYDQPQHF. CDR3 in DNA: TGTGCCAGCTCACCGGACTATGATCAGCCCCAGCATTTT.

The V call is TRBV30, the J call TRBJ2-6, with a tentative D call TRBD2 (6 bases). Trimming took off 8 bases at V and 17 bases at J, with 16 bases between the two ends. The CDR3 consists of 10 residues. The germline V gene encodes CDR1 GTSNPN and CDR2 SVGIG (reference sequence). This CDR3 reads CAARLGVLTF. The CDR3 DNA is TGTGCCGCACGACTAGGGGTTTTGACTTTC. Drawing the rest from reference TRBV30 and TRBJ2-6, the complete variable domain is SQTIHQWPATLVQPVGSPLSLECTVEGTSNPNLYWYRQAAGRGLQLLFYSVGIGQISSEVPQNLSASRPQDRQFILSSKKLLLSDSGFYLCAARLGVLTFGAGSRLTVL.

The chain is built from TRBV15 and TRBJ1-5, with 8 nucleotides matching TRBD1. After removal of 0 bases from V and 7 bases from J, the junction contained 5 bases not matched to a gene. Germline assignment: CDR1 LNHNV and CDR2 YYDKDF (reference sequence). This CDR3 is built from 15 residues. As DNA, the CDR3 is TGTGCCACCAGCAGAGATCTGGGACAGGAACAGCCCCAGCATTTT. Its translation: CATSRDLGQEQPQHF.

J is TRBJ2-7 and V is TRBV28; a possible D gene is TRBD1 (5 bases). In germline, CDR1 is MDHEN, CDR2 SYDVKM. The CDR3 runs 14 residues. V lost 5 bases to trimming and J lost 4 bases, with 15 bases between them. CDR3 region: CASSLVGLGYEQYF. The CDR3 region has the DNA TGTGCCAGCAGTCTTGTGGGGCTCGGGTACGAGCAGTACTTC. The variable domain in full, completed from reference TRBV28 and TRBJ2-7, reads DVKVTQSSRYLVKRTGEKVFLECVQDMDHENMFWYRQDPGLGLRLIYFSYDVKMKEKGDIPEGYSVSREKKERFSLILESASTNQTSMYLCASSLVGLGYEQYFGPGTRLTVT.

The chain links TRBV2 to TRBJ1-3, with TRBD1 matching over 8 bases. The germline gives CDR1 SNHLY, CDR2 FYNNEI. The CDR3 has 17 amino acids. V was clipped by 6 bases and J by 1 base; unmatched bases: 11. CDR3 nucleotide sequence: TGTGCCAGCAGCGCTCACCCAGACAGGGGATCTGGAAACACCATATATTTT. Its translation is CASSAHPDRGSGNTIYF. Based on the CDR3 plus reference TRBV2 and TRBJ1-3, the full variable domain is EPEVTQTPSHQVTQMGQEVILRCVPISNHLYFYWYRQILGQKVEFLVSFYNNEISEKSEIFDDQFSVERPDGSNFTLKIRSTKLEDSAMYFCASSAHPDRGSGNTIYFGEGSWLTVV.

This clone has only one observation. The chain carries TRBV7-8 and TRBJ2-1, with D unclear. Deletions cut 6 bases from V and 9 bases from J, with 12 bases between. The CDR3 is 12 residues long. Germline V gene lookup returns CDR1 SGHVS and CDR2 FQNEAQ. CDR3 protein: CASRTPLVEQFF. The CDR3 bases are TGTGCCAGCAGAACACCCTTGGTTGAGCAGTTCTTC.

This clone came up once. V and J are TRBV28 and TRBJ2-1; TRBD1 agrees at 9 bases. CDR3 length equals 15 residues. V gave up 4 bases and J gave up 8 bases; unmatched junction bases: 9. CDR1 MDHEN and CDR2 SYDVKM come from the germline V gene. CDR3 amino acids: CASSYRDRVVYEQFF. The DNA for the CDR3 is TGTGCCAGCAGTTACCGGGACAGGGTGGTCTATGAGCAGTTCTTC.

V usage is TRBV10-2 and J usage is TRBJ2-5; 9 nucleotides agree with TRBD1. From germline, CDR1 is WSHSY and CDR2 SAAADI. The CDR3 consists of 17 residues. Trimming at V came to 6 bases and at J to 9 bases, leaving 20 bases not matched to a gene. In DNA form, the CDR3 reads TGCGCCAGCAGCCAGGGACAGGGCCGATATCCCAAGATGGCCCAGTACTTC. Protein: CASSQGQGRYPKMAQYF.

This rearrangement joins TRBV2 to TRBJ2-4; 7 bases are shared with TRBD1. Trimming cost V 7 bases and J 7 bases; bases outside gene matches: 13. CDR3 length: 15 residues. Germline assignment: CDR1 SNHLY and CDR2 FYNNEI. The CDR3 reads CASMVGRGIANIQYF. The CDR3 nucleotides are TGTGCCAGCATGGTGGGCAGGGGGATCGCTAACATTCAGTACTTC.

V and J are TRBV9 and TRBJ2-5, with a weak D call TRBD1 (6 bases). Germline lookup yields CDR1 SGDLS and CDR2 YYNGEE. This CDR3 has 14 residues. V lost 1 base and J 5 bases, leaving 12 bases between the germline ends. This CDR3 reads CASSVTGSAETQYF. The CDR3 DNA reads TGTGCCAGCAGCGTAACAGGGTCGGCGGAGACCCAGTACTTC.

The chain is built from TRBV28 and TRBJ2-1; unclear D gene. Trimming cost V 2 bases and J 10 bases, with 27 bases left between them. The length of the CDR3 is 18 residues. Germline V gives CDR1 MDHEN, CDR2 SYDVKM. In DNA, the CDR3 is TGTGCCAGCAGTTTAACATTCTGGTCAGGCACGTACAATACGGAGCAGTTCTTC. Encoded protein: CASSLTFWSGTYNTEQFF. Together with reference TRBV28 and TRBJ2-1, the CDR3 gives the full variable domain: DVKVTQSSRYLVKRTGEKVFLECVQDMDHENMFWYRQDPGLGLRLIYFSYDVKMKEKGDIPEGYSVSREKKERFSLILESASTNQTSMYLCASSLTFWSGTYNTEQFFGPGTRLTVL.

This rearrangement joins TRBV10-3 to TRBJ2-3, with 9 bases lining up with TRBD1. Looked up from germline, CDR1 is ENHRY and CDR2 is SYGVKD. The CDR3 has 16 amino acids. With V trimmed by 10 bases and J by 5 bases, 16 bases remained unmatched. CDR3 amino acids: CATRGGGQGDLDTQYF. DNA of the CDR3: TGTGCCACCCGAGGGGGGGGACAGGGTGATTTAGATACGCAGTATTTT.

The chain has TRBV5-6 and TRBJ1-1; 9 bases match TRBD1. V lost 0 bases and J lost 8; bases outside the gene matches: 2. The length of the CDR3 is 13 residues. The germline V gene has CDR1 SGHDT and CDR2 YYEEEE. CDR3 sequence (DNA): TGTGCCAGCAGCTTGGCCGGGACAGGGGAAGCTTTCTTT. Translating gives CASSLAGTGEAFF.

The chain recombines TRBV10-1 with TRBJ2-1; D is unresolved. The germline V and J ends were trimmed by 1 base and 3 bases, with 10 bases remaining between them. The germline V gene has CDR1 WNHNN and CDR2 SYGVQD (reference sequence). The CDR3 consists of 15 residues. CDR3 residues: CASSELLDVYNEQFF. The CDR3 nucleotides are TGCGCCAGCAGTGAGTTGCTAGATGTCTACAATGAGCAGTTCTTC.

This clone occurred once. V is TRBV28 and J is TRBJ2-7, with D perhaps matching TRBD1 (5 bases). From germline, CDR1 is MDHEN and CDR2 SYDVKM. The V and J ends lost 4 bases and 3 bases respectively, with 7 bases between them. The CDR3 extends over 12 amino acids. CDR3 sequence (DNA): TGTGCCAGCAGTTGGGGCCGCTACGAGCAGTACTTC. This codes for CASSWGRYEQYF.

The CDR3 coding sequence is TGCGCCAGCAGTACCTTGGGGGCGGGAGAACCGGTAGGGCCGTACTTC. It specifies CASSTLGAGEPVGPYF. J is TRBJ2-5 and V is TRBV5-1; TRBD2 might be the D (7 bases). V shed 5 bases and J shed 13 bases, with 30 bases lying between them. This CDR3 is built from 16 residues. Per the germline V gene, CDR1 is SGHRS and CDR2 is YFSETQ.

A single count supports this clone. V gene TRBV23-1 combines with J gene TRBJ1-2; TRBD1 is a possible D gene (5 bases). TRBV23-1 is designated an ORF whose function remains uncertain. Trimming removed 7 bases at V and 4 bases at J, with 16 bases between. The CDR3 length is 14 residues. CDR3 in DNA: TGCGCCAGCATGGCCGGGGGGAACCTCTATGGCTACACCTTC. This codes for CASMAGGNLYGYTF.

The chain links TRBV9 to TRBJ2-2; 7 bases are shared with TRBD2. The CDR3 covers 16 residues. In germline, CDR1 is SGDLS, CDR2 YYNGEE. The J segment lost 7 bases and the V segment lost 0 bases, leaving 9 bases of the junction unmatched. The CDR3: CASSVAGGGHNGELFF. The CDR3 coding sequence is TGTGCCAGCAGCGTAGCCGGGGGAGGGCATAACGGGGAGCTGTTTTTT.